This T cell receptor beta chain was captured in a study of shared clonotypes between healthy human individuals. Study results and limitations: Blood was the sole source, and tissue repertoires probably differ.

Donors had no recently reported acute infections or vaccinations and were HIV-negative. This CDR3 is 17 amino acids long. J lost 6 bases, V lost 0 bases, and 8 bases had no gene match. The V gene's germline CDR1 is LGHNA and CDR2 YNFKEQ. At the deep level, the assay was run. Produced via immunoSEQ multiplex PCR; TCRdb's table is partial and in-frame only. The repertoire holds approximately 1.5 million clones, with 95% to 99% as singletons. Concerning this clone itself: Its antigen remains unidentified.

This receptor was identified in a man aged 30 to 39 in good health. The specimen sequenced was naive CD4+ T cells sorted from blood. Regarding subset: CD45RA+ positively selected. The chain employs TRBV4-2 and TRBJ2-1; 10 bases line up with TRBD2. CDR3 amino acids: CASSQEQRLAGANEQFF. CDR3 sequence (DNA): TGTGCCAGCAGCCAAGAACAACGGCTAGCGGGAGCCAATGAGCAGTTCTTC.